This record concerns one T cell receptor (beta chain) sequence. Its cognate antigen is unknown. The record originates from a study of vaccination effects on CD4 cells after COVID-19. On the study more broadly: Samples were taken post-vaccine, and their median timing was 72 days after the second dose.

Here immunoSEQ multiplex PCR was the method, and the copy in TCRdb shows in-frame clones only, minus some. The sample records tens of thousands of clones, 65% to 80% being singletons. Upon completion of about eleven days in culture, CD4+ T cells were isolated. All participants had two doses of either the BNT162b2 or mRNA-1273 vaccine. This material consisted of CD4+ T cells from PBMCs cultured without peptide, taken after COVID-19 vaccination. This TCR was sampled from a human donor who received a COVID-19 vaccine.

The CDR3 loop is CASSRQGGETQYF. In DNA form, the CDR3 reads TGCGCCAGCAGCCGGCAGGGCGGTGAGACCCAGTACTTC. The V call is TRBV4-3, the J call TRBJ2-5; a possible D gene is TRBD1 (5 bases). Deletions cut 4 bases from V and 5 bases from J, with 11 bases between. CDR1 is LGHNA, CDR2 YSLEER, per germline. The CDR3 runs to 13 residues.